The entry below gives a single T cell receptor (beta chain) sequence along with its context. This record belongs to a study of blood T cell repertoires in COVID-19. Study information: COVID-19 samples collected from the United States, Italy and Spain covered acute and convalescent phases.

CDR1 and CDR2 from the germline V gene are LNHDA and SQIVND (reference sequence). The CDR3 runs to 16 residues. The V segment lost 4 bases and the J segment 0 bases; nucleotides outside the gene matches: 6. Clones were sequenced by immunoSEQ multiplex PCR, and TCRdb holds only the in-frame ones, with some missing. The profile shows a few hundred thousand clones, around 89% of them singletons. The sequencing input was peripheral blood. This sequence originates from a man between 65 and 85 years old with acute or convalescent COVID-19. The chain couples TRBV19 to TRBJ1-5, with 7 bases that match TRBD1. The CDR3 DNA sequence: TGTGCCAGTAGTACCGCAGGGGGTTTTAGCAATCAGCCCCAGCATTTT. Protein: CASSTAGGFSNQPQHF.